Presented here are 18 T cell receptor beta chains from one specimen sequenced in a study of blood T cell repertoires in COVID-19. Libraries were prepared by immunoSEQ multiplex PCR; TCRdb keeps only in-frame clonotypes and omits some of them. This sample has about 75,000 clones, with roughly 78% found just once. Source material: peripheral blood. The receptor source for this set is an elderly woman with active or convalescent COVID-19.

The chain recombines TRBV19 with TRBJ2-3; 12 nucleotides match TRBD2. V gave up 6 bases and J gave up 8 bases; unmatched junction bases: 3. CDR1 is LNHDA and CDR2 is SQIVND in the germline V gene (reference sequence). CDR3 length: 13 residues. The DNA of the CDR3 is TGTGCCAGTAGCCGACTAGCGGGGGTTACGCAGTATTTT. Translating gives CASSRLAGVTQYF.

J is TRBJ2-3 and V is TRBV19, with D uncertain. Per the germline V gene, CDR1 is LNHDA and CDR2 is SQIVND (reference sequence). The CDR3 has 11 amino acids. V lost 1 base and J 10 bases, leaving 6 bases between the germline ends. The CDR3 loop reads CASSIGSAQYF. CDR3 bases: TGTGCCAGTAGTATAGGGTCGGCGCAGTATTTT.

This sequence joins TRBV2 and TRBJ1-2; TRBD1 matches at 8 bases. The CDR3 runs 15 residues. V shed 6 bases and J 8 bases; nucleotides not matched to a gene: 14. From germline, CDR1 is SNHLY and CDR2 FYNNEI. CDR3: CASSGTGFLIGGYTF. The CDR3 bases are TGTGCCAGCAGCGGGACAGGCTTCTTGATAGGAGGCTACACCTTC.

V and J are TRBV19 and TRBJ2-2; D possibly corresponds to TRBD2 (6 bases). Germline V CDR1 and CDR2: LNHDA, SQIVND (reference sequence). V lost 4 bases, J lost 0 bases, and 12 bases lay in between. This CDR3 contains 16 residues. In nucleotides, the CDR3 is TGTGCCAGTAGTAGGGGACTGTTCGCGAACACCGGGGAGCTGTTTTTT. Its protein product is CASSRGLFANTGELFF.

The CDR3 here is CASSRKNADTQYF. In DNA form, the CDR3 reads TGTGCCAGTAGTCGCAAAAATGCGGATACGCAGTATTTT. This sequence joins TRBV19 and TRBJ2-3, with no clear D. V was pared by 5 bases and J by 6 bases, with 12 bases between. Germline V gene data show CDR1 as LNHDA and CDR2 as SQIVND (reference sequence). The CDR3 length is 13 residues.

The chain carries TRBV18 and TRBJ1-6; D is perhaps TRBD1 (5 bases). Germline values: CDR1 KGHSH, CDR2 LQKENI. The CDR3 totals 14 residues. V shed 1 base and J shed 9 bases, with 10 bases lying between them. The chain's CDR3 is CASSPLGVGSPLHF. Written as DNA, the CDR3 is TGTGCCAGCTCACCACTAGGGGTCGGTTCACCCCTCCACTTT.

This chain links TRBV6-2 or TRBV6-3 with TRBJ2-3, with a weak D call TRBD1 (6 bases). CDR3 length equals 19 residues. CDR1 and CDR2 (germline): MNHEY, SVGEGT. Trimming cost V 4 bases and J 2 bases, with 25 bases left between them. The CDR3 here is CASSSPLIRDINPTDTQYF. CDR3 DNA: TGTGCCAGCAGTTCTCCTCTCATCCGGGACATCAATCCCACAGATACGCAGTATTTT.

The CDR3 spells CASSMGFTGGTDTQYF. CDR3 nucleotide sequence: TGTGCCAGTAGTATGGGGTTTACAGGGGGGACAGATACGCAGTATTTT. The chain is built from TRBV19 and TRBJ2-3; 8 nucleotides match TRBD1. Germline V CDR1 and CDR2: LNHDA, SQIVND (reference sequence). The CDR3 loop spans 16 amino acids. Unmatched junction bases numbered 8, after V lost 3 bases and J lost 3 bases.

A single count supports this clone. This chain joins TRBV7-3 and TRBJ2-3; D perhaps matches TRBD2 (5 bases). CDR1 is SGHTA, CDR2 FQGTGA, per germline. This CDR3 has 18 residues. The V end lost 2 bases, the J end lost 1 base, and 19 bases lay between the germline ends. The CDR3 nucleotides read TGTGCCAGCAGCTTAGTTCCCGTGTCCAGGCGGGGCACAGATACGCAGTATTTT. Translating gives CASSLVPVSRRGTDTQYF.

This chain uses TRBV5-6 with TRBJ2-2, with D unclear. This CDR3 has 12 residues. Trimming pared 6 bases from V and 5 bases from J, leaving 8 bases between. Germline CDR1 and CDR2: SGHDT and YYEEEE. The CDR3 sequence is CASTGRTGELFF. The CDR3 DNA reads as TGTGCCAGCACTGGTCGGACCGGGGAGCTGTTTTTT.

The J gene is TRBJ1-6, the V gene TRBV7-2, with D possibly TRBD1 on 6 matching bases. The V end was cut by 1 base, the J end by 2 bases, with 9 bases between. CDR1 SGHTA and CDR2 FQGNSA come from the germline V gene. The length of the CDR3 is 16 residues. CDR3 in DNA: TGTGCCAGCAGCTTAGAAGGGACAACCTATAATTCACCCCTCCACTTT. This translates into CASSLEGTTYNSPLHF. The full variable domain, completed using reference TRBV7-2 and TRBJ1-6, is GAGVSQSPSNKVTEKGKDVELRCDPISGHTALYWYRQSLGQGLEFLIYFQGNSAPDKSGLPSDRFSAERTGGSVSTLTIQRTQQEDSAVYLCASSLEGTTYNSPLHFGNGTRLTVT.

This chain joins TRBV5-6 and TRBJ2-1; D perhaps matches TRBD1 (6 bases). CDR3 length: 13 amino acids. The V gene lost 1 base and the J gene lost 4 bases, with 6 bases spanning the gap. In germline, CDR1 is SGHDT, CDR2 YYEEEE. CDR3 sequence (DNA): TGTGCCAGCAGCTTGACAGGGTACAATGAGCAGTTCTTC. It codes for CASSLTGYNEQFF.

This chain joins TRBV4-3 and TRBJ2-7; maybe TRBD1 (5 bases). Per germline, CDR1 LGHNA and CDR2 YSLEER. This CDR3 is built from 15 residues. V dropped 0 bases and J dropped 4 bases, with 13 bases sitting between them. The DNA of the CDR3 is TGCGCCAGCAGCCAAGAACCAGGGCGATCGTACGAGCAGTACTTC. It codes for CASSQEPGRSYEQYF.

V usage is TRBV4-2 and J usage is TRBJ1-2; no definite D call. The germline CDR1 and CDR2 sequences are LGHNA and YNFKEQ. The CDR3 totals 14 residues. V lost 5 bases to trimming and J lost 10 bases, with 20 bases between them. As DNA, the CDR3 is TGTGCCAGCAGCAACGGACGGCTCGAGGGTGACTACACCTTC. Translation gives CASSNGRLEGDYTF.

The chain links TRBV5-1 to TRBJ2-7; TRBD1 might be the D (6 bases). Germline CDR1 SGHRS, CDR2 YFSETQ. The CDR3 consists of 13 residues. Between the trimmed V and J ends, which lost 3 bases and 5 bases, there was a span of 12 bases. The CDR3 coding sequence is TGCGCCAGCAGCTCCACAGGGACCGACGAGCAGTACTTC. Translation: CASSSTGTDEQYF.

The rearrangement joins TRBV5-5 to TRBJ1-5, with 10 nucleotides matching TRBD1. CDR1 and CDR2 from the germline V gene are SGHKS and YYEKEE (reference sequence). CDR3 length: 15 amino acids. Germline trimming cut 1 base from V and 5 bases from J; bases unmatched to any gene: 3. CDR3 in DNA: TGTGCCAGCAGCTTGATGGGACAGGGGTATCAGCCCCAGCATTTT. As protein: CASSLMGQGYQPQHF.

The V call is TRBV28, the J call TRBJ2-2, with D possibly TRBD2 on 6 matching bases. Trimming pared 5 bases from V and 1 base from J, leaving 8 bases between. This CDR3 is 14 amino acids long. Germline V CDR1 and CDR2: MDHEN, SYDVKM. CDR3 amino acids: CASSMGGNTGELFF. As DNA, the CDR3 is TGTGCCAGCAGTATGGGGGGGAACACCGGGGAGCTGTTTTTT.

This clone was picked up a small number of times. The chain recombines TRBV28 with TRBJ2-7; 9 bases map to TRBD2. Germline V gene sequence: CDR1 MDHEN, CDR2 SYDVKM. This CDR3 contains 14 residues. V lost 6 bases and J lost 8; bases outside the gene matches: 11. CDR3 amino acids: CASSRTRRGGQQYF. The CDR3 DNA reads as TGTGCCAGCAGCCGAACCCGGCGGGGGGGGCAGCAGTACTTC.